This T cell receptor (beta chain) was recovered during a study of blood T cell repertoires in COVID-19. As for the study in general: The cDNA or gDNA used as material had been derived from T cells, B-cell-depleted T cells, or PBMCs.

CDR1 is MNHNS, CDR2 SASEGT, per germline. V was clipped by 1 base and J by 0 bases; unmatched bases: 3. The CDR3 covers 17 residues. Authors' methods: Reference gene primer amplification in the assay estimated nucleated cell counts. Using immunoSEQ multiplex PCR, the repertoire was profiled, and TCRdb retains in-frame clones only, with some absent. Clone size and V and J calls were adopted from that table, with D and trimming inferred from the DNA. Counted here are approximately 300,000 clones, 86% occurring once; the ten biggest clones make up 1.5% to 2%. The rearrangement uses TRBV6-1 and TRBJ2-6, with 7 nucleotides matching TRBD1. The TCR was taken from a woman between 50 and 59 years old with acute or convalescent COVID-19. The sequenced sample consisted of peripheral blood. The CDR3 sequence: CASSEGQGFSGANVLTF. CDR3 nucleotides: TGTGCCAGCAGTGAAGGACAGGGTTTCTCTGGGGCCAACGTCCTGACTTTC.